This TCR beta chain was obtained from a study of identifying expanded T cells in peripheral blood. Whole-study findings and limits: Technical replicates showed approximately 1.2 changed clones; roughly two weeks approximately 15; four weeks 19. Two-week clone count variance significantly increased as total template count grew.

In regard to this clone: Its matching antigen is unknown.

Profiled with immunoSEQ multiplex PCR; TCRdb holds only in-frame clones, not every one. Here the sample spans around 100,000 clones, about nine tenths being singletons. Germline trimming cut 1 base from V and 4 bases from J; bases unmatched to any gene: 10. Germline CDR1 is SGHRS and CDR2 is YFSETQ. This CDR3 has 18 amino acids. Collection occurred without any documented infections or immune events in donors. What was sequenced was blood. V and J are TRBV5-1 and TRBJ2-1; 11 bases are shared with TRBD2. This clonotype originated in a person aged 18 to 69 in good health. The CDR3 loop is CASSLRLQLAGDYNEQFF. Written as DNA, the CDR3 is TGCGCCAGCAGCTTGCGACTACAACTAGCGGGAGATTACAATGAGCAGTTCTTC.